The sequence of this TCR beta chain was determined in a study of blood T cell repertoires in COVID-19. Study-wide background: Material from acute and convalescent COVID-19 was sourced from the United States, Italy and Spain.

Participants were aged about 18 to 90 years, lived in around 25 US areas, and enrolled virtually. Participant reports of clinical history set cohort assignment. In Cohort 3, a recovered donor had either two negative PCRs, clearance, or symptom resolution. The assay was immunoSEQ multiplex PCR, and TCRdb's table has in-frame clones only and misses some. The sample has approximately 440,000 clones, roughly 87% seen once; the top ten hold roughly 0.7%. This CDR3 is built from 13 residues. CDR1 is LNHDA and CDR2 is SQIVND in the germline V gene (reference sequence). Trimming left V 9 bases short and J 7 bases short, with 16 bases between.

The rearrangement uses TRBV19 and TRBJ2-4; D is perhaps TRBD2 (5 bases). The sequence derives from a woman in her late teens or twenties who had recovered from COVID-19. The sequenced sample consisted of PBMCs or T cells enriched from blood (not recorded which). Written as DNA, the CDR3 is TGTGCCAGCAAGAATTCGGGATCTAACATTCAGTACTTC. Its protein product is CASKNSGSNIQYF.